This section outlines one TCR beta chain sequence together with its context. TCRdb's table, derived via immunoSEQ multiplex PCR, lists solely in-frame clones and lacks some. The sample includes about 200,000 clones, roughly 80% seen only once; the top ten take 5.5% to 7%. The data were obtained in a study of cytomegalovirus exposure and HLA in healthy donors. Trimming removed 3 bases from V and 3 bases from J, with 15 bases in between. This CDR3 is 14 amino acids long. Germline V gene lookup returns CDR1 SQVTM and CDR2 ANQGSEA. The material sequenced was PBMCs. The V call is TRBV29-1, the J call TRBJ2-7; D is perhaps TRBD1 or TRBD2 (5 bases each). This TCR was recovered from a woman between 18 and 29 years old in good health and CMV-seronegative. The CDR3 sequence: CSVEGPGRDYEQYF. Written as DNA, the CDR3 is TGCAGCGTTGAGGGACCGGGCAGAGACTACGAGCAGTACTTC.